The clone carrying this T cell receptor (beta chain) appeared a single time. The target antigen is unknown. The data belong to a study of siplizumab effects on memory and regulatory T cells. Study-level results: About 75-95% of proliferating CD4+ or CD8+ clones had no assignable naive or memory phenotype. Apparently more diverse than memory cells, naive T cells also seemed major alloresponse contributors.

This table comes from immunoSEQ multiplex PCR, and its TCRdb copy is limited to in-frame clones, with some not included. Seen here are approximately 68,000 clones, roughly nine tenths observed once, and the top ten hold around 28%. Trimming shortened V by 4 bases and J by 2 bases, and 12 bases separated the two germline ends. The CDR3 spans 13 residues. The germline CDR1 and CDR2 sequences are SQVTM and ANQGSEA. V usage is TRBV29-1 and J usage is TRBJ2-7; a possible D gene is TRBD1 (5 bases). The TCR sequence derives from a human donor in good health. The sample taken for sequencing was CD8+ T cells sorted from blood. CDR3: CSVVADSPYEQYF. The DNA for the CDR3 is TGCAGCGTTGTTGCCGACAGTCCCTACGAGCAGTACTTC.